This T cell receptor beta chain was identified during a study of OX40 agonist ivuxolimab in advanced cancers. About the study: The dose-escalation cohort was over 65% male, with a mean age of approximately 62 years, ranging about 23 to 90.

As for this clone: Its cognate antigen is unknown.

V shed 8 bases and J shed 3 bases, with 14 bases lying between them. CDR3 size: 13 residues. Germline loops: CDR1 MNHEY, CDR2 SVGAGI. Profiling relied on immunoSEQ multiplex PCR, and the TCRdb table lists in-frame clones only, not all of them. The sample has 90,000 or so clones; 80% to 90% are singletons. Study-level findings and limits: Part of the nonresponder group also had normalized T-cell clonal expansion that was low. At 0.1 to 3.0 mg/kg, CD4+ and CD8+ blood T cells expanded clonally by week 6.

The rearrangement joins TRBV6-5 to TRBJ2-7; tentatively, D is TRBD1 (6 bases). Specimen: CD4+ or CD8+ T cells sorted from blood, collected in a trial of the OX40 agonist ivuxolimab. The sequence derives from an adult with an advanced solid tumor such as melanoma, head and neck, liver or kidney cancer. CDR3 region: CASGNGQNYEQYV. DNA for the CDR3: TGTGCCAGCGGCAATGGACAGAACTACGAGCAGTACGTC.